This entry is about one T cell receptor beta chain. The sample is drawn from a study of cytomegalovirus exposure and HLA in healthy donors. PCR amplification relied on 60 Vbeta primers (plus 13 Jbeta primers). This table comes from immunoSEQ multiplex PCR, and its TCRdb copy is limited to in-frame clones, with some not included. The sample lists around 130,000 clones; approximately 80% were seen once. This CDR3 contains 14 residues. V was pared by 4 bases and J by 2 bases, with 10 bases between. Germline loops: CDR1 MGHRA, CDR2 YSYEKL. This TCR derives from a woman aged 18-35 years in good health and CMV-seronegative. V usage is TRBV4-1 and J usage is TRBJ2-3; D possibly corresponds to TRBD1 (5 bases). Source material: PBMCs. The CDR3 region is CASSPTAYTDTQYF. CDR3 bases: TGCGCCAGCAGCCCGACAGCTTACACAGATACGCAGTATTTT.